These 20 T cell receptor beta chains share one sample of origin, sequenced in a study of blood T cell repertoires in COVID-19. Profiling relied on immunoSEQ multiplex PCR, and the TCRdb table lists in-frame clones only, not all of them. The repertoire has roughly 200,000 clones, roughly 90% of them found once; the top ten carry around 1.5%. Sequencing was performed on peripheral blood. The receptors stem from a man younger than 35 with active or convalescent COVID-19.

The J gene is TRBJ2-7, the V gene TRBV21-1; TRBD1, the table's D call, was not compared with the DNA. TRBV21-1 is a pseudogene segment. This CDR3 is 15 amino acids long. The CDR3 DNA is TGTGCCAGCAGCAATGGGCAGGGAACCCTCTACGAGCAGTACTTC. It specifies CASSNGQGTLYEQYF.

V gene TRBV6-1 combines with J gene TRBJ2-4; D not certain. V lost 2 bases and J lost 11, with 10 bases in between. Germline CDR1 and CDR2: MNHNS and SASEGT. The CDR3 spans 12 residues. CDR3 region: CASSEWITVQYF. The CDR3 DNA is TGTGCCAGCAGTGAATGGATCACAGTTCAGTACTTC.

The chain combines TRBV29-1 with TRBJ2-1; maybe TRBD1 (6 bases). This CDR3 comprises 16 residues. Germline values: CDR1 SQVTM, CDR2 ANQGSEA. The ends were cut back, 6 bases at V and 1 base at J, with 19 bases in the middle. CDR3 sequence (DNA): TGCAGCGTCAGGGGCGGTAGTGAAGCATCCTACAATGAGCAGTTCTTC. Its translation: CSVRGGSEASYNEQFF.

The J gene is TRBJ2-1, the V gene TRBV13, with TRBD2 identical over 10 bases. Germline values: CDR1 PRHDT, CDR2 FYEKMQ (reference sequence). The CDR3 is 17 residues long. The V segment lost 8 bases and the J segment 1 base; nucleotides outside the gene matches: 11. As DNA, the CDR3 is TGTGCCAGCCTTGATTCTCTAGCGGGAGTTTCCTACAATGAGCAGTTCTTC. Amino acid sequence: CASLDSLAGVSYNEQFF.

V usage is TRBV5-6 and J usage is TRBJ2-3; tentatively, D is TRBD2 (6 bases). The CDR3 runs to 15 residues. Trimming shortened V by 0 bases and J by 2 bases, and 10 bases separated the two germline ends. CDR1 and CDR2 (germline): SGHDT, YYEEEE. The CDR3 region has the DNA TGTGCCAGCAGCTTGGGGGGAGGCGACACAGATACGCAGTATTTT. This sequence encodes CASSLGGGDTDTQYF.

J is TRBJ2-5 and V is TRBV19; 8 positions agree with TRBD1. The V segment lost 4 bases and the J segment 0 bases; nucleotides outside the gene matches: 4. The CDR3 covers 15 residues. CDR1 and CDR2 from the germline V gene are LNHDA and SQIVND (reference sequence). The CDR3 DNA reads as TGTGCCAGTAGTAGAAGGACAGGGTACCAAGAGACCCAGTACTTC. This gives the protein CASSRRTGYQETQYF.

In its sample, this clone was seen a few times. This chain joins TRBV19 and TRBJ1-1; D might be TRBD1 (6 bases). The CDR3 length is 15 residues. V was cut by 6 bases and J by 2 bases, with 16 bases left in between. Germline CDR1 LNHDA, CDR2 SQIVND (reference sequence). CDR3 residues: CASSSGTLLNTEAFF. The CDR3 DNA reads TGTGCCAGTAGCTCCGGGACACTTCTTAACACTGAAGCTTTCTTT. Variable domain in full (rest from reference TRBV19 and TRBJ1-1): DGGITQSPKYLFRKEGQNVTLSCEQNLNHDAMYWYRQDPGQGLRLIYYSQIVNDFQKGDIAEGYSVSREKKESFPLTVTSAQKNPTAFYLCASSSGTLLNTEAFFGQGTRLTVV.

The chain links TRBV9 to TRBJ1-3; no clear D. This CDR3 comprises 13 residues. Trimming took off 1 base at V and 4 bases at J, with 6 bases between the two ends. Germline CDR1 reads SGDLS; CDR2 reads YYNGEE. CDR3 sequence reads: CASSVNQGNTIYF. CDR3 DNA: TGTGCCAGCAGCGTAAATCAGGGAAACACCATATATTTT.

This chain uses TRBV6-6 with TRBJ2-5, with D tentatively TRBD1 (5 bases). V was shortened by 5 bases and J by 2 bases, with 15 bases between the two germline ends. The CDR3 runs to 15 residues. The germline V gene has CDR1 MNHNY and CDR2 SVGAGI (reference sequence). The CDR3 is CASSQTGLGQETQYF. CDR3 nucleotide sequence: TGTGCCAGCAGTCAAACAGGCTTGGGGCAAGAGACCCAGTACTTC.

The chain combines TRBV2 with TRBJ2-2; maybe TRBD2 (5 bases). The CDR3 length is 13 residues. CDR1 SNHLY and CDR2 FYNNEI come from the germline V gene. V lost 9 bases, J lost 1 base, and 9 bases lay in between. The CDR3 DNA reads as TGTGCCAGTTGTAGCGAGAACACCGGGGAGCTGTTTTTT. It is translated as CASCSENTGELFF.

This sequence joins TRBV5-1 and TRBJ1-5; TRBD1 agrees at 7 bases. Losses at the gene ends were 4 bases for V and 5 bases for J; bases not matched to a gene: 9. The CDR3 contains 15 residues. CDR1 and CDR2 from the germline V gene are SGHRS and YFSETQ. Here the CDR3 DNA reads TGCGCCAGCAGCCCCAGTACAGGGGCCCATCAGCCCCAGCATTTT. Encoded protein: CASSPSTGAHQPQHF.

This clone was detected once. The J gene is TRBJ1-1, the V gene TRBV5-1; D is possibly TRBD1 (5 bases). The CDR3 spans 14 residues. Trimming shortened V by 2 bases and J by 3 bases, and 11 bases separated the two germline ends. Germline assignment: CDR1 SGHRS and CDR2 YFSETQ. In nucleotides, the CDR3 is TGCGCCAGCAGCTTTGGGGCCCGGTACACTGAAGCTTTCTTT. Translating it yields CASSFGARYTEAFF.

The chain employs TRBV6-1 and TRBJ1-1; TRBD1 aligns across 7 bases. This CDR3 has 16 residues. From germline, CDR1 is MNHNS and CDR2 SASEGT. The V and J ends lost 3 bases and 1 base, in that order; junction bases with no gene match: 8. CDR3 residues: CASSDKGQIKNTEAFF. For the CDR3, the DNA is TGTGCCAGCAGTGATAAGGGACAGATAAAGAACACTGAAGCTTTCTTT.

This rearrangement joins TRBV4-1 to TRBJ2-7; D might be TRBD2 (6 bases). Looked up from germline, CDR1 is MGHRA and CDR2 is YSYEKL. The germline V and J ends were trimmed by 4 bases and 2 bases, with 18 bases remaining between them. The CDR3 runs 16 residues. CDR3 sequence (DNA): TGCGCCAGCAGCCTCAACGAGGCGGGGCCAGCCTACGAGCAGTACTTC. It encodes CASSLNEAGPAYEQYF.

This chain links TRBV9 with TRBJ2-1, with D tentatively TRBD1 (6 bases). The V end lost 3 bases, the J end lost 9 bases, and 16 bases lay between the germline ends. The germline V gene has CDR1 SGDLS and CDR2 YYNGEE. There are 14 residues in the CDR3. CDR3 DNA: TGTGCCAGCAGCGGACACACAGGGTCCAGTGAGCAGTTCTTC. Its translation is CASSGHTGSSEQFF.

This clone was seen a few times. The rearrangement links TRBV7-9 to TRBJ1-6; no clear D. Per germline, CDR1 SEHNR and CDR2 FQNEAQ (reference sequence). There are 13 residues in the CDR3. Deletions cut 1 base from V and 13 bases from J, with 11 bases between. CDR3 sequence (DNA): TGTGCCAGCAGCTTAGACAGCCGCCAGCCCCTCCACTTT. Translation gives CASSLDSRQPLHF.

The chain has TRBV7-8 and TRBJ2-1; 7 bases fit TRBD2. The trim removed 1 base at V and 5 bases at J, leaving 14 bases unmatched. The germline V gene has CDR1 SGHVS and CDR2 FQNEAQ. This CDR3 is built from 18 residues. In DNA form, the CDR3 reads TGTGCCAGCAGCTTAGGTCTACTCGCGGGAGTAAGACACAATGAGCAGTTCTTC. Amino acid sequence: CASSLGLLAGVRHNEQFF.

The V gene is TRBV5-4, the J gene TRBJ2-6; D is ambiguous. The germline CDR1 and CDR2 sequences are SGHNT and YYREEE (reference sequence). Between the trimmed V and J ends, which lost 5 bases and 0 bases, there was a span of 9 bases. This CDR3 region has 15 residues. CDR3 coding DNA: TGTGCCAGCAGTTCTCCGAGCTCTGGGGCCAACGTCCTGACTTTC. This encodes CASSSPSSGANVLTF. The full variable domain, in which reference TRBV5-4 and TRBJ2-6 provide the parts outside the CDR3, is ETGVTQSPTHLIKTRGQQVTLRCSSQSGHNTVSWYQQALGQGPQFIFQYYREEENGRGNFPPRFSGLQFPNYSSELNVNALELDDSALYLCASSSPSSGANVLTFGAGSRLTVL.

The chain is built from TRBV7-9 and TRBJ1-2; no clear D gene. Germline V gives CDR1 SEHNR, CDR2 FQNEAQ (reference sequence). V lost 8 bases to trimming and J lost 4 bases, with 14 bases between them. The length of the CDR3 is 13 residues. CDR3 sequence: CASRKEEPYGYTF. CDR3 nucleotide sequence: TGTGCCAGCCGGAAGGAGGAACCCTATGGCTACACCTTC.

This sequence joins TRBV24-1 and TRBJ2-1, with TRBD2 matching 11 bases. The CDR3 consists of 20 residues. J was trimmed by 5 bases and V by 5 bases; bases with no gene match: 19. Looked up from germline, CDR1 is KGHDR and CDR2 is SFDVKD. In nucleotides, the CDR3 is TGTGCCACCAGTGGGCCTACTAGCGGGGGAACGCCCGCCAGAAACAATGAGCAGTTCTTC. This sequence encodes CATSGPTSGGTPARNNEQFF.